In its sample, the clone carrying this T cell receptor beta chain was seen a few times. The antigen is unknown. The data derive from a study of T cell repertoires in cytomegalovirus infection. At the level of the study: Both recently identified HLA-C-restricted and well-studied HLA-B-restricted CMV epitopes were used in the study. Public TCR beta signatures indicated both CMV infection and matching HLA type.

The CDR3 contains 13 residues. In germline, CDR1 is MDHEN, CDR2 SYDVKM. V lost 11 bases, J lost 6 bases, and 19 bases lay in between. TCRdb independently ran MiXCR on the reads; one entry per CDR3 protein. The sample holds about 770,000 distinct CDR3 sequences, approximately 32% seen once. The chain has TRBV28 and TRBJ1-2; no clear D. This clonotype originated in a human donor in good health (CMV status not recorded). Some clones in this sample may be carry-over from other donors' samples. The input for sequencing was cultured CD8+ T cells from PBMCs, taken from culture after CMV antigen stimulation. This chain's CDR3 is CAGQDTSKDGYTF. CDR3 nucleotides: TGTGCCGGCCAAGACACCTCGAAGGATGGCTACACCTTC.